One sample yielded the 27 T cell receptor beta chains listed below, sequenced in a study of T-cell memory formation after mild COVID-19 (dated by TCRdb to 2020 to 2022). The library came from 5' RACE. TCRdb shows the sequencer as Illumina NovaSeq 6000. Starting from the raw public reads, TCRdb applied fastp trimming at Q25, assembled clones with MiXCR and retained in-frame beta chains. CDR3 protein duplicates are merged, each entry listing the most common genes and DNA. This sample comprises 580,000 or so distinct CDR3 sequences, 15% to 20% of them detected only once. The ten largest clones add up to just over 8% of the sample. Sequenced input: PBMCs or a T cell subset sorted from them (not recorded which). These receptors were taken from an adult woman who had mild COVID-19 (a few samples of this study predate the infection). The sample titles of this study are shuffled in the database, so cell type and time point are left out; the donor was told from shared clones.

This clonotype was seen repeatedly, ten times or more. The chain links TRBV5-1 to TRBJ2-5; D unresolved. The CDR3 is 15 amino acids. The germline V gene has CDR1 SGHRS and CDR2 YFSETQ. The V and J ends lost 0 bases and 1 base respectively, with 10 bases between them. In DNA form, the CDR3 reads TGCGCCAGCAGCTTGGGAGGAGAAACCCAAGAGACCCAGTACTTC. Protein product: CASSLGGETQETQYF.

The chain uses TRBV9 and TRBJ1-1; TRBD1 is a possible D gene (5 bases). Trimming cost V 2 bases and J 2 bases, with 19 bases left between them. Germline CDR1 SGDLS, CDR2 YYNGEE. This CDR3 has 17 amino acids. As DNA, the CDR3 is TGTGCCAGCAGCGTTTTAAGGCAGGGATCCCCAAACACTGAAGCTTTCTTT. Protein sequence: CASSVLRQGSPNTEAFF.

This clonotype was detected many times. This chain uses TRBV18 with TRBJ2-1, with no clear D. Per the germline V gene, CDR1 is KGHSH and CDR2 is LQKENI. Trimming took off 2 bases at V and 0 bases at J, with 5 bases between the two ends. CDR3 length: 14 residues. The CDR3 sequence: CASSPDRSYNEQFF. The CDR3 nucleotides read TGTGCCAGCTCACCAGACCGCTCCTACAATGAGCAGTTCTTC.

In this sample, this clonotype turned up a few times. V is TRBV18 and J is TRBJ2-2, with TRBD1 matching 7 bases. Trimming removed 2 bases from V and 2 bases from J; junction bases left unmatched: 5. The CDR3 has 16 amino acids. Germline V gene data show CDR1 as KGHSH and CDR2 as LQKENI. Here the CDR3 reads CASSPTDRDNTGELFF. CDR3 coding DNA: TGTGCCAGCTCACCAACCGACAGGGATAACACCGGGGAGCTGTTTTTT.

The chain is built from TRBV29-1 and TRBJ2-7; 7 bases map to TRBD2. The CDR3 loop spans 15 amino acids. The V gene's germline CDR1 is SQVTM and CDR2 ANQGSEA. The V gene end was trimmed by 4 bases and the J gene end by 1 base; junction bases not matched to a gene: 10. This CDR3 is CSVVGGGPKSYEQYF. CDR3 bases: TGCAGCGTTGTTGGGGGAGGGCCGAAATCCTACGAGCAGTACTTC.

CDR3 sequence (DNA): TGTGCCAGCAGGAGGGCGGGAGACACCGGGGAGCTGTTTTTT. This encodes CASRRAGDTGELFF. The chain uses TRBV12-3 or TRBV12-4 and TRBJ2-2, with TRBD2 matching over 7 bases. V lost 6 bases and J lost 3; bases outside the gene matches: 4. This CDR3 region has 14 residues.

This clonotype was found once. The V gene is TRBV24-1, the J gene TRBJ2-1; 8 bases match TRBD2. The length of the CDR3 is 16 residues. Looked up from germline, CDR1 is KGHDR and CDR2 is SFDVKD. Trimming removed 5 bases from V and 9 bases from J; junction bases left unmatched: 14. This chain's CDR3 is CATSVSAGDPIIEQFF. In DNA form, the CDR3 reads TGTGCCACCAGTGTATCAGCGGGAGACCCCATCATTGAGCAGTTCTTC.

This sequence joins TRBV4-2 and TRBJ2-7; 13 bases are shared with TRBD2. The CDR3 runs 19 residues. Germline V CDR1 and CDR2: LGHNA, YNFKEQ. After removal of 1 base from V and 2 bases from J, the junction contained 11 bases not matched to a gene. The CDR3 here is CASSQVDGLAGVSAYEQYF. As DNA, the CDR3 is TGTGCCAGCAGCCAAGTCGATGGACTAGCGGGAGTAAGTGCCTACGAGCAGTACTTC.

This clonotype was seen at least ten times. The chain has TRBV6-6 and TRBJ2-1; 10 bases are a match to TRBD2. Germline values: CDR1 MNHNY, CDR2 SVGAGI (reference sequence). CDR3 length: 15 amino acids. With V trimmed by 4 bases and J by 7 bases, 7 bases remained unmatched. The DNA for the CDR3 is TGTGCCAGCAGTTCCCTAGCGGGGGCGGGGAATGAGCAGTTCTTC. Translated: CASSSLAGAGNEQFF.

This sequence joins TRBV29-1 and TRBJ1-2; D possibly corresponds to TRBD1 (5 bases). V gave up 4 bases and J gave up 8 bases, with 23 bases separating them. Germline CDR1 SQVTM, CDR2 ANQGSEA. The CDR3 sequence is 15 residues long. The CDR3, as DNA: TGCAGCGTTGTTCTAGGCCCTGACAGCTCCGGGGGCTACACCTTC. Translation: CSVVLGPDSSGGYTF.

The chain uses TRBV30 and TRBJ1-3; D call uncertain. Trimming took 0 bases from V and 0 from J, leaving 9 bases between them. Per germline, CDR1 GTSNPN and CDR2 SVGIG (reference sequence). The CDR3 sequence is 15 residues long. CDR3 in amino acids: CAWSVTFSSGNTIYF. In nucleotides, the CDR3 is TGTGCCTGGAGTGTAACTTTCAGCTCTGGAAACACCATATATTTT.

This clonotype came up a few times. The gene calls are TRBV27 and TRBJ2-7; D gene ambiguous. Germline CDR1 reads MNHEY; CDR2 reads SMNVEV (reference sequence). CDR3 length equals 16 residues. V was pared by 2 bases and J by 0 bases, with 14 bases between. The CDR3 coding sequence is TGTGCCAGCAGTTTAGGTCTCCGGTCCAGCTCCTACGAGCAGTACTTC. Its translation is CASSLGLRSSSYEQYF.

The chain uses TRBV5-5 and TRBJ1-2; D is uncertain. This CDR3 is 13 amino acids long. Germline V CDR1 and CDR2: SGHKS, YYEKEE (reference sequence). The V gene lost 3 bases and the J gene lost 2 bases, with 8 bases spanning the gap. The DNA of the CDR3 is TGTGCCAGCAGCTCGGCGGACAACTATGGCTACACCTTC. Protein product: CASSSADNYGYTF.

The genes are TRBV12-3 or TRBV12-4 and TRBJ2-4; the D is unclear. Trimming cost V 3 bases and J 0 bases, with 12 bases left between them. The CDR3 runs to 16 residues. The CDR3 spells CASSFPQSLAKNIQYF. The CDR3 coding sequence is TGTGCCAGCAGTTTCCCCCAGAGTTTAGCCAAAAACATTCAGTACTTC.

This clonotype has a single count. The J gene is TRBJ2-7, the V gene TRBV29-1, with 8 bases lining up with TRBD2. CDR1 is SQVTM, CDR2 ANQGSEA, per germline. V gave up 3 bases and J gave up 12 bases; unmatched junction bases: 7. The CDR3 totals 11 residues. CDR3 sequence reads: CSVEVLAERYF. CDR3 bases: TGCAGCGTTGAGGTACTAGCGGAACGGTACTTC.

V is TRBV20-1 and J is TRBJ2-3; a possible D gene is TRBD2 (6 bases). Germline-derived CDR1 and CDR2 are DFQATT and SNEGSKA (reference sequence). The CDR3 spans 14 residues. Trimming took off 5 bases at V and 2 bases at J, with 14 bases between the two ends. In DNA, the CDR3 is TGCAGTGCTCCCTTCGGGGGAGTCACAGATACGCAGTATTTT. Translation: CSAPFGGVTDTQYF.

The V and J genes are TRBV5-1 and TRBJ2-3; TRBD2 matches 7 bases. Germline trimming cut 3 bases from V and 6 bases from J; bases unmatched to any gene: 7. The CDR3 is 14 residues long. In germline, CDR1 is SGHRS, CDR2 YFSETQ. As DNA, the CDR3 is TGCGCCAGCAGCTCCCGGGGGGACTGGGATACGCAGTATTTT. Translated: CASSSRGDWDTQYF.

The V gene is TRBV20-1, the J gene TRBJ1-1; 8 bases are a match to TRBD1. Germline-derived CDR1 and CDR2 are DFQATT and SNEGSKA (reference sequence). The CDR3 has 13 residues. V lost 5 bases and J lost 1; bases outside the gene matches: 3. CDR3 nucleotide sequence: TGCAGTGCTCAGGGGGCACAGAACACTGAAGCTTTCTTT. As protein: CSAQGAQNTEAFF.

This clonotype was counted between two and nine times. The rearrangement links TRBV19 to TRBJ2-1; D is possibly TRBD1 or TRBD2 (8 bases each). V was cut by 1 base and J by 6 bases, with 16 bases left in between. Germline lookup yields CDR1 LNHDA and CDR2 SQIVND (reference sequence). The CDR3 covers 16 residues. The CDR3 protein is CASSIGQGSGGNEQFF. CDR3 coding DNA: TGTGCCAGTAGTATAGGACAGGGGAGCGGGGGCAATGAGCAGTTCTTC.

The chain links TRBV5-4 to TRBJ1-1; 7 positions agree with TRBD1. The junction had 4 bases not matched to a gene; V was cut back by 4 bases and J by 7 bases. Per germline, CDR1 SGHNT and CDR2 YYREEE (reference sequence). There are 12 residues in the CDR3. The CDR3 reads CASSQTGSEAFF. DNA for the CDR3: TGTGCCAGCAGCCAGACAGGGAGTGAAGCTTTCTTT. Drawing the rest from reference TRBV5-4 and TRBJ1-1, the complete variable domain is ETGVTQSPTHLIKTRGQQVTLRCSSQSGHNTVSWYQQALGQGPQFIFQYYREEENGRGNFPPRFSGLQFPNYSSELNVNALELDDSALYLCASSQTGSEAFFGQGTRLTVV.

This chain links TRBV6-5 with TRBJ2-7; 9 nucleotides agree with TRBD1. J gave up 5 bases and V 5 bases, and 7 bases lay outside the gene matches. Germline-derived CDR1 and CDR2 are MNHEY and SVGAGI. This CDR3 has 14 residues. CDR3 nucleotides: TGTGCCAGCAGTATTAGAGGACAGGGGAACGAGCAGTACTTC. Translating it yields CASSIRGQGNEQYF.

This chain uses TRBV20-1 with TRBJ1-1; D possibly corresponds to TRBD1 (5 bases). CDR1 and CDR2 from the germline V gene are DFQATT and SNEGSKA (reference sequence). The germline V and J ends were trimmed by 0 bases and 5 bases, with 19 bases remaining between them. This CDR3 contains 16 residues. CDR3 loop: CSARERRGAGSTEAFF. For the CDR3, the DNA is TGCAGTGCTAGAGAACGTAGGGGCGCGGGGTCTACTGAAGCTTTCTTT.

This clonotype came up a few times. This chain links TRBV4-1 with TRBJ1-6; 10 bases line up with TRBD1. V shed 4 bases and J 10 bases; nucleotides not matched to a gene: 7. The germline V gene has CDR1 MGHRA and CDR2 YSYEKL. The CDR3 loop spans 15 amino acids. The CDR3 coding sequence is TGCGCCAGCAGCCGCCAGGACAGGGGGGAATCACCCCTCCACTTT. This codes for CASSRQDRGESPLHF.

This clonotype was picked up a small number of times. The J gene is TRBJ2-5, the V gene TRBV10-3, with D hard to call. CDR3 size: 14 residues. Germline V gene sequence: CDR1 ENHRY, CDR2 SYGVKD. V was pared by 4 bases and J by 8 bases, with 17 bases between. CDR3 protein: CAISGDSSPLTQYF. The DNA of the CDR3 is TGTGCCATCAGTGGGGATTCCTCCCCACTCACCCAGTACTTC.

The chain is built from TRBV4-1 and TRBJ2-7; D tentatively reads TRBD1 or TRBD2 (7 bases each). Trimming took 4 bases from V and 3 from J, leaving 19 bases between them. In germline, CDR1 is MGHRA, CDR2 YSYEKL. The CDR3 covers 16 residues. The CDR3, as DNA: TGCGCCAGCAGCCTACTGGGGGGGACAGAGTTCTACGAGCAGTACTTC. Translated, it gives CASSLLGGTEFYEQYF.

This clonotype occurred once. V and J are TRBV24-1 and TRBJ2-3; maybe TRBD1 (5 bases). V lost 8 bases and J lost 0, with 11 bases in between. The CDR3 is 14 residues long. CDR1 KGHDR and CDR2 SFDVKD come from the germline V gene. Here the CDR3 DNA reads TGTGCCACCAACCAGGGTGGGAGCACAGATACGCAGTATTTT. It yields the protein CATNQGGSTDTQYF.

V gene TRBV5-1 combines with J gene TRBJ1-1; D uncertain. Germline CDR1 is SGHRS and CDR2 is YFSETQ. The germline V and J ends were trimmed by 0 bases and 1 base, with 10 bases remaining between them. The CDR3 runs to 15 residues. CDR3 nucleotides: TGCGCCAGCAGCTTGGCTGGACCCACGAACACTGAAGCTTTCTTT. Its translation: CASSLAGPTNTEAFF.